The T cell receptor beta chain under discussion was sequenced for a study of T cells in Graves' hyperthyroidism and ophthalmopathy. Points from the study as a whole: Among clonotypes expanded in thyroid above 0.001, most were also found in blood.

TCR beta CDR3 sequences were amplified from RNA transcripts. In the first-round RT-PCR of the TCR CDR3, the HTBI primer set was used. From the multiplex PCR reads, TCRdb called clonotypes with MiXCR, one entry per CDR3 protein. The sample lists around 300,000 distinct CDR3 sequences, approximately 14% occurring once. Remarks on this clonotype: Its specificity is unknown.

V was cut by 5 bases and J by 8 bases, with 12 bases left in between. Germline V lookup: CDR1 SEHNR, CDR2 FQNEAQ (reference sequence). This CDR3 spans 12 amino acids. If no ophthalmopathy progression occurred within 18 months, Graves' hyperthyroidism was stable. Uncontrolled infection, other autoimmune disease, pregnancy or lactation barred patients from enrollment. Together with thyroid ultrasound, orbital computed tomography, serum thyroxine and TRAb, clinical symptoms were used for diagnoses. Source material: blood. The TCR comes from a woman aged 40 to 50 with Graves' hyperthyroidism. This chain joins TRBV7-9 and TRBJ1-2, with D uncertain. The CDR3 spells CASSPIEEGYTF. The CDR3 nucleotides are TGTGCCAGCAGCCCTATAGAAGAGGGCTACACCTTC.